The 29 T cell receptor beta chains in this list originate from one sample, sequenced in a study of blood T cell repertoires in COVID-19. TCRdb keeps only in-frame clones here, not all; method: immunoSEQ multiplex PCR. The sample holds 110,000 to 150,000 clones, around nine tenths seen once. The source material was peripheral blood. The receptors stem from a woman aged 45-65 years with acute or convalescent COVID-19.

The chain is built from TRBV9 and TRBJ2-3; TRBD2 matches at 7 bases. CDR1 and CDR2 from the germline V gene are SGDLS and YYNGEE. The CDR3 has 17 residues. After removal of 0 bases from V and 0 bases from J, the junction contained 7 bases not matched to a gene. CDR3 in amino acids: CASSVGAGALSTDTQYF. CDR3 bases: TGTGCCAGCAGCGTAGGGGCGGGAGCGCTCAGCACAGATACGCAGTATTTT.

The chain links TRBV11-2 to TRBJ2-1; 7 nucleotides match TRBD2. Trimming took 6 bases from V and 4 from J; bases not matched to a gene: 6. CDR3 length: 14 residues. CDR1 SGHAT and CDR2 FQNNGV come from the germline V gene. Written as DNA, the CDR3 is TGTGCCAGCAGACGGGGGGACCTTTACAATGAGCAGTTCTTC. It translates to CASRRGDLYNEQFF.

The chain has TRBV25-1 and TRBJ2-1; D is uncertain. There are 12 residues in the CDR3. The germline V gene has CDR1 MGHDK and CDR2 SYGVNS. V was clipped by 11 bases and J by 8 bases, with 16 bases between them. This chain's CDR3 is CADPAPGHEQFF. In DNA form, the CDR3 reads TGTGCCGACCCGGCGCCAGGCCATGAGCAGTTCTTC.

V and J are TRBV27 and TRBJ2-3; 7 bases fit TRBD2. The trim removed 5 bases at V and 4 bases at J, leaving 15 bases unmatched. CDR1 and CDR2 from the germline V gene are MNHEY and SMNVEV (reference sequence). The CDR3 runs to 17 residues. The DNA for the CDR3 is TGTGCCAGCAGTGCAAAAATTGGACTAGAATCATCAGATACGCAGTATTTT. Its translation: CASSAKIGLESSDTQYF.

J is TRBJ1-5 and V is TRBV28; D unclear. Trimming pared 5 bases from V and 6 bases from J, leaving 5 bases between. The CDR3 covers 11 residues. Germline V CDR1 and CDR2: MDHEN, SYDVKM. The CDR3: CASSRVQPQHF. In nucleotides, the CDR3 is TGTGCCAGCAGTCGAGTTCAGCCCCAGCATTTT.

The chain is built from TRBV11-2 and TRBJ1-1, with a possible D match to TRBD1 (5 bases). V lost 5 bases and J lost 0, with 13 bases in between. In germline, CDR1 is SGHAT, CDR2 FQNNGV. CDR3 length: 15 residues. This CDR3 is CASSRAGHLNTEAFF. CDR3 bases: TGTGCCAGCAGCCGGGCTGGACATCTGAACACTGAAGCTTTCTTT. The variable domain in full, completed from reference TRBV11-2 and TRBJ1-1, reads EAGVAQSPRYKIIEKRQSVAFWCNPISGHATLYWYQQILGQGPKLLIQFQNNGVVDDSQLPKDRFSAERLKGVDSTLKIQPAKLEDSAVYLCASSRAGHLNTEAFFGQGTRLTVV.

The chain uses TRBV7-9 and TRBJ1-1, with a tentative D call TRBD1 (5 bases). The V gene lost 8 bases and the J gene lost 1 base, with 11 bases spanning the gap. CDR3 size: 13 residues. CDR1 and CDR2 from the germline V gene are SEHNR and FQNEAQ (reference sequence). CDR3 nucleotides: TGTGCCAGCGGGCTACAGGCGAACACTGAAGCTTTCTTT. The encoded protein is CASGLQANTEAFF.

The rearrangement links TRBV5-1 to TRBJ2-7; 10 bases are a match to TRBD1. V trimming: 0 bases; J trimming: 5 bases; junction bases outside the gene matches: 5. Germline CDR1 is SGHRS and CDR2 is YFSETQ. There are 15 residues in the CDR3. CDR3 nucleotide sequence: TGCGCCAGCAGCTTGGCCGGGACAGGGGTCGACGAGCAGTACTTC. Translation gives CASSLAGTGVDEQYF.

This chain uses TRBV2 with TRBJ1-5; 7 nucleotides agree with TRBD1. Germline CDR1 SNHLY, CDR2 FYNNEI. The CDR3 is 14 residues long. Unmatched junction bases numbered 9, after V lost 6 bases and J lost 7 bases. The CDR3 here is CASRTQGLRQPQHF. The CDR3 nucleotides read TGTGCCAGCAGAACACAGGGGTTAAGGCAGCCCCAGCATTTT.

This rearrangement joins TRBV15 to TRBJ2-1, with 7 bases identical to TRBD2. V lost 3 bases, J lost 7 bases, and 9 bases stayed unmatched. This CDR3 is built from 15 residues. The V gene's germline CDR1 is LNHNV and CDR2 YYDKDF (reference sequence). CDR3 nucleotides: TGTGCCACCAGCAGGGTCCGGGCGGGAGTGAATGAGCAGTTCTTC. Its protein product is CATSRVRAGVNEQFF.

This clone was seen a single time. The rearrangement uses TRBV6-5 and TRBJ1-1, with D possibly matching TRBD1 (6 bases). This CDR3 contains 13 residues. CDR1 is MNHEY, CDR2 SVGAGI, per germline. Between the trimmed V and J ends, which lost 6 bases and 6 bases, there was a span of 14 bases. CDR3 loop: CASRLSGGPEAFF. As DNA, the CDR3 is TGTGCCAGCAGGTTGTCTGGGGGCCCTGAAGCTTTCTTT.

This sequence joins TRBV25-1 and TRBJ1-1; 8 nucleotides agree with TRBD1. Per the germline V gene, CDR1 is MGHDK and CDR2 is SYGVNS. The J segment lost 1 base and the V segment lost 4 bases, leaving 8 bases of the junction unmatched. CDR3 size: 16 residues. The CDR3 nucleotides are TGTGCCAGCAGTGGCTATTCCGGGACAGGGAACACTGAAGCTTTCTTT. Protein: CASSGYSGTGNTEAFF.

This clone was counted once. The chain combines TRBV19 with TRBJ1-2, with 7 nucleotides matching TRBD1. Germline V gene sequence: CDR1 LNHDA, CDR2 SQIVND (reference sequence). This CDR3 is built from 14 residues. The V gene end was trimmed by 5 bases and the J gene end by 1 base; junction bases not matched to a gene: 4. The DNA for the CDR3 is TGTGCCAGTAGTGAGACAGGGTTTAACTATGGCTACACCTTC. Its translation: CASSETGFNYGYTF.

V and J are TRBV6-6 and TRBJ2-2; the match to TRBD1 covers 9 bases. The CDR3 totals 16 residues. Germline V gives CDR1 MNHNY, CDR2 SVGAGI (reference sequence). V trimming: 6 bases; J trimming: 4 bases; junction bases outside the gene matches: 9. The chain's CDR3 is CASRAYRGPSTGELFF. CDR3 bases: TGTGCCAGCAGAGCTTACAGGGGGCCAAGCACCGGGGAGCTGTTTTTT.

The DNA of the CDR3 is TGTGCCAGCAGTTGGTTCCGGGAGGGAGAGCAGTACTTC. This sequence encodes CASSWFREGEQYF. The J gene is TRBJ2-7, the V gene TRBV6-5; 8 bases are shared with TRBD2. CDR1 and CDR2 (germline): MNHEY, SVGAGI. The V segment lost 4 bases and the J segment 7 bases; nucleotides outside the gene matches: 6. The CDR3 is 13 residues long.

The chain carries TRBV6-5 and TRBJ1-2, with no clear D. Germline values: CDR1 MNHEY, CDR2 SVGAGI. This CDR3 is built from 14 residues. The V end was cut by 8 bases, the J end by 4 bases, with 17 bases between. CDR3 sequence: CASRAGEPRYGYTF. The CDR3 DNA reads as TGTGCCAGCCGGGCTGGGGAGCCTCGCTATGGCTACACCTTC.

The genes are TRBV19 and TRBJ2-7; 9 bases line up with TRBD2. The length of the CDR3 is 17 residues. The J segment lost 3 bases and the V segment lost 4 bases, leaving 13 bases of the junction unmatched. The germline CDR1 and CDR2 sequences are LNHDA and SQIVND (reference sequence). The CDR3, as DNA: TGTGCCAGTAGTAATAGATGGGGTAGCGGGAGTCTCTACGAGCAGTACTTC. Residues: CASSNRWGSGSLYEQYF.

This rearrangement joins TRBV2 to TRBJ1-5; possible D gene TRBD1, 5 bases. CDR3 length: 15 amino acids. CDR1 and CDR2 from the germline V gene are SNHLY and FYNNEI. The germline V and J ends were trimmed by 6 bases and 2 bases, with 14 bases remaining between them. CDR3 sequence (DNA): TGTGCCAGCAGAAAGCAGGGCGTAGGCAATCAGCCCCAGCATTTT. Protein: CASRKQGVGNQPQHF.

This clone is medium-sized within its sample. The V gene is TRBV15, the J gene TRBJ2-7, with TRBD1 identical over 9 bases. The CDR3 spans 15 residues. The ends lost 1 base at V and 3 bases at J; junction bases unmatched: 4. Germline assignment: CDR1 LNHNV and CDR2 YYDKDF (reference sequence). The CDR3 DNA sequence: TGTGCCACCAGCAGAGTACAGGGGGCTTTCTACGAGCAGTACTTC. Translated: CATSRVQGAFYEQYF.

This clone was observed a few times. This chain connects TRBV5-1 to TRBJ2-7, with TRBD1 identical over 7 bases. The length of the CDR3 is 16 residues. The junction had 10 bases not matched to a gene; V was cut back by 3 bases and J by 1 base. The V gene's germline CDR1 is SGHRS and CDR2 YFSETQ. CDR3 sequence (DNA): TGCGCCAGCAGCTGGGGATGGGACAGTCGATCCTACGAGCAGTACTTC. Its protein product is CASSWGWDSRSYEQYF.

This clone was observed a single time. As DNA, the CDR3 is TGTGCCAGCAGTTTACCCGGGACAGCCCGCTACACCTTC. Its protein product is CASSLPGTARYTF. V gene TRBV28 combines with J gene TRBJ1-2; 7 bases agree with TRBD1. Germline loops: CDR1 MDHEN, CDR2 SYDVKM. The length of the CDR3 is 13 residues. Trimming cost V 2 bases and J 9 bases; bases outside gene matches: 6.

The CDR3 nucleotides are TGTGCCAGTAGTATACGCGCACAGTACAATCAGCCCCAGCATTTT. Translating it yields CASSIRAQYNQPQHF. The chain recombines TRBV19 with TRBJ1-5; D gene unclear. Trimming stripped 2 bases from V and 3 bases from J, with 11 bases between. CDR1 LNHDA and CDR2 SQIVND come from the germline V gene (reference sequence). This CDR3 spans 15 amino acids.

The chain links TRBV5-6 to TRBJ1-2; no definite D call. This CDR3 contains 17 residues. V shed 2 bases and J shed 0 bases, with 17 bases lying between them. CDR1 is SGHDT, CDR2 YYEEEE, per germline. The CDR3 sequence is CASSLTSAPVANYGYTF. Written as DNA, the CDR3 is TGTGCCAGCAGCTTAACAAGCGCCCCAGTAGCTAACTATGGCTACACCTTC.

The CDR3 loop reads CASSPGQGGVYGYTF. The CDR3 DNA sequence: TGTGCCAGCAGCCCGGGACAGGGGGGGGTCTATGGCTACACCTTC. This rearrangement joins TRBV7-2 to TRBJ1-2; TRBD1 matches at 11 bases. V was pared by 5 bases and J by 4 bases, with 6 bases of the junction left unmatched. The CDR3 extends over 15 amino acids. Germline CDR1 is SGHTA and CDR2 is FQGNSA.

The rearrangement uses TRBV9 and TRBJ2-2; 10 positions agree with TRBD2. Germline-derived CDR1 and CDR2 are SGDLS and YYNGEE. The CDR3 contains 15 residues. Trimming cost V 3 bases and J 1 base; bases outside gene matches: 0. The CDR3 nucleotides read TGTGCCAGCAGCGCTAGCGGGGGGAACACCGGGGAGCTGTTTTTT. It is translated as CASSASGGNTGELFF.

As DNA, the CDR3 is TGTGCCAGCAGTTACGGGACAGGGAAAGGTGGCTACACCTTC. Translation: CASSYGTGKGGYTF. The rearrangement uses TRBV6-5 and TRBJ1-2; 9 bases agree with TRBD1. Germline values: CDR1 MNHEY, CDR2 SVGAGI. Trimming removed 2 bases from V and 7 bases from J; junction bases left unmatched: 5. The CDR3 contains 14 residues.

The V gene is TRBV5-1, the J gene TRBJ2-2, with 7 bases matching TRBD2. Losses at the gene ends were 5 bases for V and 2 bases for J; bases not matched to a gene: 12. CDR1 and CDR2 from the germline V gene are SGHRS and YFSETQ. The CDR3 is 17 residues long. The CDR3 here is CASRLPLRGLNTGELFF. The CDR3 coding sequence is TGCGCCAGCAGGCTCCCCTTGCGGGGACTAAACACCGGGGAGCTGTTTTTT.

In DNA form, the CDR3 reads TGCAGTGCTAGTGTACTAGCGGGCACAGATACGCAGTATTTT. Protein product: CSASVLAGTDTQYF. This chain joins TRBV20-1 and TRBJ2-3; the match to TRBD2 covers 8 bases. The germline V gene has CDR1 DFQATT and CDR2 SNEGSKA (reference sequence). This CDR3 has 14 residues. V lost 3 bases, J lost 1 base, and 3 bases stayed unmatched.

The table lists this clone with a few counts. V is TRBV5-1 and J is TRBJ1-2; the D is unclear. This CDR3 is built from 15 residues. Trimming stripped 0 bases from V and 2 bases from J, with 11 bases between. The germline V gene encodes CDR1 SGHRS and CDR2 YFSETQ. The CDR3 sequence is CASSLVGALNYGYTF. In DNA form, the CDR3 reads TGCGCCAGCAGCTTGGTGGGCGCCCTAAACTATGGCTACACCTTC.